The 28 T cell receptor beta chains below were found in one sample sequenced in a study of blood T cell repertoires in COVID-19. Clones were sequenced by immunoSEQ multiplex PCR, and TCRdb holds only the in-frame ones, with some missing. The data show 150,000 to 200,000 clones, over 80% seen once. The sequenced sample was PBMCs or T cells enriched from blood (not recorded which). The receptor set was obtained from a woman in her sixties or seventies who had recovered from COVID-19.

The V call is TRBV18, the J call TRBJ1-2; D might be TRBD1 (5 bases). This CDR3 has 16 residues. Germline V CDR1 and CDR2: KGHSH, LQKENI. Trimming cost V 4 bases and J 5 bases, with 20 bases left between them. CDR3 amino acids: CASSLGNPTENYGYTF. The CDR3 DNA is TGTGCCAGCTCACTAGGGAACCCGACAGAGAATTATGGCTACACCTTC.

The chain employs TRBV2 and TRBJ2-7, with D perhaps matching TRBD1 (6 bases). Germline V gives CDR1 SNHLY, CDR2 FYNNEI. This CDR3 is built from 13 residues. The V end was cut by 5 bases, the J end by 2 bases, with 10 bases between. Here the CDR3 reads CASSRDTPYEQYF. The CDR3 region has the DNA TGTGCCAGCAGTCGGGACACTCCCTACGAGCAGTACTTC.

The gene calls are TRBV30 and TRBJ2-5; no definite D call. With 0 bases removed from V and 5 bases from J, the gap between germline ends came to 10 bases. CDR3 length: 13 amino acids. Germline CDR1 and CDR2: GTSNPN and SVGIG (reference sequence). The CDR3 spells CAWSVRGIETQYF. In DNA form, the CDR3 reads TGTGCCTGGAGTGTACGCGGAATCGAGACCCAGTACTTC.

This chain connects TRBV7-2 to TRBJ2-1; 7 bases map to TRBD2. This CDR3 has 13 amino acids. V was pared by 5 bases and J by 5 bases, with 3 bases of the junction left unmatched. Germline assignment: CDR1 SGHTA and CDR2 FQGNSA. Here the CDR3 DNA reads TGTGCCAGCAGCGTACTAGCGAACAATGAGCAGTTCTTC. Translated, it gives CASSVLANNEQFF.

The gene calls are TRBV24-1 and TRBJ2-1, with 7 nucleotides matching TRBD2. The J segment lost 7 bases and the V segment lost 9 bases, leaving 11 bases of the junction unmatched. There are 14 residues in the CDR3. In germline, CDR1 is KGHDR, CDR2 SFDVKD. In DNA, the CDR3 is TGTGCCACCTCTTCTGGCGGGAGTATTAATGAGCAGTTCTTC. Its translation: CATSSGGSINEQFF.

This clone turned up a few times. CDR3 protein: CASPTGTGDYGYTF. The CDR3 DNA reads TGTGCCAGCCCGACAGGGACAGGGGATTATGGCTACACCTTC. The chain links TRBV6-5 to TRBJ1-2; 10 bases agree with TRBD1. Germline CDR1 reads MNHEY; CDR2 reads SVGAGI. J was trimmed by 5 bases and V by 8 bases; bases with no gene match: 8. The CDR3 extends over 14 amino acids.

J is TRBJ1-1 and V is TRBV4-1, with TRBD1 as a possible D gene (5 bases). From germline, CDR1 is MGHRA and CDR2 YSYEKL. This CDR3 region has 17 residues. With 4 bases removed from V and 2 bases from J, the gap between germline ends came to 20 bases. The CDR3 coding sequence is TGCGCCAGCAGCCTACCTATCTCACGGACATCTAACACTGAAGCTTTCTTT. Amino acid sequence: CASSLPISRTSNTEAFF.

This clone occurred once. The chain uses TRBV2 and TRBJ1-6; 11 nucleotides line up with TRBD1. The V and J ends lost 6 bases and 10 bases, in that order; junction bases with no gene match: 8. The CDR3 length is 15 residues. The germline gives CDR1 SNHLY, CDR2 FYNNEI. The CDR3: CASRRTGGVGSPLHF. The CDR3 DNA reads as TGTGCCAGCAGGAGGACAGGGGGCGTCGGGTCACCCCTCCACTTT.

The CDR3 DNA reads as TGCGCCAGCAGCTTCAGCGGGAGCCCCCCCATGAAGTTCTTC. It yields the protein CASSFSGSPPMKFF. The rearrangement uses TRBV5-1 and TRBJ2-1, with TRBD2 matching over 8 bases. CDR1 is SGHRS and CDR2 is YFSETQ in the germline V gene. The CDR3 length is 14 residues. V shed 2 bases, J shed 14 bases, and the junction held 12 bases outside the gene matches.

The chain recombines TRBV18 with TRBJ2-3; no clear D gene. CDR3 length equals 14 residues. The V end was cut by 5 bases, the J end by 5 bases, with 14 bases between. The germline V gene has CDR1 KGHSH and CDR2 LQKENI. For the CDR3, the DNA is TGTGCCAGCTCATCTCGTAGTAATCAAGATACGCAGTATTTT. Its translation is CASSSRSNQDTQYF.

This clone was detected once. In the same sample, other DNA sequences code for this CDR3. The V gene is TRBV5-1, the J gene TRBJ1-6, with 10 bases lining up with TRBD1. The CDR3 is 15 amino acids. Unmatched junction bases numbered 8, after V lost 4 bases and J lost 10 bases. The germline gives CDR1 SGHRS, CDR2 YFSETQ. The DNA for the CDR3 is TGCGCCAGCAGCCTAGGGACAGGGGAAGGATCACCCCTCCACTTT. This sequence encodes CASSLGTGEGSPLHF. The variable domain in full, with the rest retrieved from reference TRBV5-1 and TRBJ1-6, is KAGVTQTPRYLIKTRGQQVTLSCSPISGHRSVSWYQQTPGQGLQFLFEYFSETQRNKGNFPGRFSGRQFSNSRSEMNVSTLELGDSALYLCASSLGTGEGSPLHFGNGTRLTVT.

The rearrangement uses TRBV30 and TRBJ2-1; D is unclear. Germline V gives CDR1 GTSNPN, CDR2 SVGIG (reference sequence). The germline V and J ends were trimmed by 6 bases and 6 bases, with 18 bases remaining between them. This CDR3 spans 14 amino acids. CDR3 loop: CACSTVWWANEQFF. The CDR3 DNA is TGTGCCTGCTCAACGGTCTGGTGGGCCAATGAGCAGTTCTTC.

This clone occurred a few times. The genes are TRBV7-6 and TRBJ2-2; 10 nucleotides line up with TRBD1. CDR3 length: 15 amino acids. Germline assignment: CDR1 SGHVS and CDR2 FNYEAQ. V trimming: 6 bases; J trimming: 1 base; junction bases outside the gene matches: 2. The DNA for the CDR3 is TGTGCCAGCAGTAGGACAGGGGGGAACACCGGGGAGCTGTTTTTT. Translating it yields CASSRTGGNTGELFF.

The chain carries TRBV14 and TRBJ1-1; 7 nucleotides match TRBD1. From germline, CDR1 is SGHDN and CDR2 FVKESK. Trimming cost V 1 base and J 4 bases; bases outside gene matches: 3. The CDR3 totals 14 residues. The CDR3 is CASSQVAGGTEAFF. DNA for the CDR3: TGTGCCAGCAGCCAAGTGGCAGGGGGCACTGAAGCTTTCTTT.

J is TRBJ2-3 and V is TRBV27, with D unresolved. This CDR3 region has 11 residues. The V and J ends lost 4 bases and 5 bases respectively, with 4 bases between them. Germline V CDR1 and CDR2: MNHEY, SMNVEV (reference sequence). The CDR3 DNA reads TGTGCCAGCAGTTCCCTAGATACGCAGTATTTT. Protein product: CASSSLDTQYF.

This chain uses TRBV28 with TRBJ2-5; 15 positions agree with TRBD2. This CDR3 spans 21 amino acids. Germline loops: CDR1 MDHEN, CDR2 SYDVKM. V lost 3 bases, J lost 0 bases, and 14 bases stayed unmatched. CDR3 bases: TGTGCCAGCAGTTTGTTTGTCTACGGGACTAGCGGGAGGCTGTACCAAGAGACCCAGTACTTC. Translation gives CASSLFVYGTSGRLYQETQYF.

This clone was found once. This sequence joins TRBV4-2 and TRBJ1-4; D not resolved. CDR1 LGHNA and CDR2 YNFKEQ come from the germline V gene. The length of the CDR3 is 13 residues. Trimming cost V 1 base and J 7 bases, with 7 bases left between them. For the CDR3, the DNA is TGTGCCAGCAGCCAAGGGGCTGGTGAAAAACTGTTTTTT. Protein sequence: CASSQGAGEKLFF.

CDR3 nucleotide sequence: TGCGCCAGCAGTCCGTGGGGGCGATTAGCCAAAAACATTCAGTACTTC. Protein sequence: CASSPWGRLAKNIQYF. This sequence joins TRBV23-1 and TRBJ2-4; D possibly corresponds to TRBD1 (6 bases). TRBV23-1 is an open reading frame, and its role is uncertain. The CDR3 is 16 amino acids. V gave up 4 bases and J gave up 0 bases, with 13 bases separating them.

In its sample, this clone was seen once. The V call is TRBV5-6, the J call TRBJ2-3; possible D gene TRBD1, 8 bases. Germline assignment: CDR1 SGHDT and CDR2 YYEEEE. The ends were cut back, 6 bases at V and 0 bases at J, with 17 bases in the middle. The CDR3 contains 16 residues. DNA of the CDR3: TGTGCCAGCACCAAAGGACAGGGAGGGAGCACAGATACGCAGTATTTT. Translation: CASTKGQGGSTDTQYF.

V usage is TRBV12-5 and J usage is TRBJ2-1; TRBD2 matches at 9 bases. Germline V lookup: CDR1 LGHNT, CDR2 FRNRAP. V gave up 0 bases and J gave up 5 bases; unmatched junction bases: 11. The CDR3 loop spans 18 amino acids. The CDR3 region is CASGLVKFAGGADNEQFF. In nucleotides, the CDR3 is TGTGCTAGTGGTTTGGTCAAGTTCGCGGGGGGGGCCGACAATGAGCAGTTCTTC.

The chain combines TRBV5-1 with TRBJ1-3, with a possible D match to TRBD1 (6 bases). V lost 4 bases and J lost 3, with 14 bases in between. CDR1 SGHRS and CDR2 YFSETQ come from the germline V gene. The length of the CDR3 is 15 residues. The CDR3 sequence is CASSPGQMSGNTIYF. CDR3 sequence (DNA): TGCGCCAGCAGCCCCGGACAGATGAGTGGAAACACCATATATTTT.

The rearrangement joins TRBV13 to TRBJ2-7, with 8 bases lining up with TRBD1. Germline CDR1 PRHDT, CDR2 FYEKMQ (reference sequence). Germline trimming cut 4 bases from V and 2 bases from J; bases unmatched to any gene: 7. This CDR3 comprises 15 residues. For the CDR3, the DNA is TGTGCCAGCAGCTCCAACGGACAGGGACCCTACGAGCAGTACTTC. This encodes CASSSNGQGPYEQYF.

This clone has more than one count but fewer than ten. V gene TRBV19 combines with J gene TRBJ1-5; D is perhaps TRBD1 (6 bases). V shed 11 bases and J shed 5 bases, with 19 bases lying between them. The CDR3 loop spans 14 amino acids. CDR1 and CDR2 from the germline V gene are LNHDA and SQIVND (reference sequence). DNA for the CDR3: TGTGCCTCCCAGCCCTGGGACAACTATCAGCCCCAGCATTTT. As protein: CASQPWDNYQPQHF.

The chain links TRBV19 to TRBJ2-7; 10 nucleotides agree with TRBD1. This CDR3 comprises 16 residues. Germline V CDR1 and CDR2: LNHDA, SQIVND (reference sequence). The trim removed 3 bases at V and 2 bases at J, leaving 7 bases unmatched. CDR3 nucleotide sequence: TGTGCCAGTAGTATGGCAGGGACAGGGGATACCTACGAGCAGTACTTC. Residues: CASSMAGTGDTYEQYF.

Only one count was recorded for this clone. V usage is TRBV9 and J usage is TRBJ1-3; 10 bases line up with TRBD1. The germline CDR1 and CDR2 sequences are SGDLS and YYNGEE. The CDR3 is 19 residues long. Trimming at V came to 0 bases and at J to 2 bases, leaving 11 bases not matched to a gene. Here the CDR3 DNA reads TGTGCCAGCAGCGTAGGAACCCGTCCCGGGACAGGGGCTGGAAACACCATATATTTT. Amino acids: CASSVGTRPGTGAGNTIYF. The full variable domain, its missing parts supplied by reference TRBV9 and TRBJ1-3, is DSGVTQTPKHLITATGQRVTLRCSPRSGDLSVYWYQQSLDQGLQFLIQYYNGEERAKGNILERFSAQQFPDLHSELNLSSLELGDSALYFCASSVGTRPGTGAGNTIYFGEGSWLTVV.

The chain has TRBV5-1 and TRBJ2-1; 9 bases agree with TRBD2. This CDR3 has 17 residues. V shed 0 bases, J shed 6 bases, and the junction held 10 bases outside the gene matches. The germline CDR1 and CDR2 sequences are SGHRS and YFSETQ. This chain's CDR3 is CASSLVPSGVGLNEQFF. The CDR3 nucleotides read TGCGCCAGCAGCTTGGTTCCTAGCGGGGTGGGACTCAATGAGCAGTTCTTC.

This chain links TRBV5-1 with TRBJ1-3; TRBD1 aligns across 12 bases. The CDR3 totals 17 residues. The germline V gene encodes CDR1 SGHRS and CDR2 YFSETQ. V was clipped by 4 bases and J by 2 bases; unmatched bases: 7. The CDR3 DNA follows: TGCGCCAGCAGCGCTGGGACAGGGGGCGACACTGGAAACACCATATATTTT. It encodes CASSAGTGGDTGNTIYF.

The chain carries TRBV19 and TRBJ1-1; D is possibly TRBD1 (6 bases). The CDR3 is made up of 15 amino acids. Trimming cost V 10 bases and J 4 bases, with 22 bases left between them. Germline-derived CDR1 and CDR2 are LNHDA and SQIVND (reference sequence). In DNA, the CDR3 is TGTGCCACCTCGGCAGGGGCCCTAATGGCCACTGAAGCTTTCTTT. Its protein product is CATSAGALMATEAFF. Full variable domain (missing parts from reference TRBV19 and TRBJ1-1): DGGITQSPKYLFRKEGQNVTLSCEQNLNHDAMYWYRQDPGQGLRLIYYSQIVNDFQKGDIAEGYSVSREKKESFPLTVTSAQKNPTAFYLCATSAGALMATEAFFGQGTRLTVV.